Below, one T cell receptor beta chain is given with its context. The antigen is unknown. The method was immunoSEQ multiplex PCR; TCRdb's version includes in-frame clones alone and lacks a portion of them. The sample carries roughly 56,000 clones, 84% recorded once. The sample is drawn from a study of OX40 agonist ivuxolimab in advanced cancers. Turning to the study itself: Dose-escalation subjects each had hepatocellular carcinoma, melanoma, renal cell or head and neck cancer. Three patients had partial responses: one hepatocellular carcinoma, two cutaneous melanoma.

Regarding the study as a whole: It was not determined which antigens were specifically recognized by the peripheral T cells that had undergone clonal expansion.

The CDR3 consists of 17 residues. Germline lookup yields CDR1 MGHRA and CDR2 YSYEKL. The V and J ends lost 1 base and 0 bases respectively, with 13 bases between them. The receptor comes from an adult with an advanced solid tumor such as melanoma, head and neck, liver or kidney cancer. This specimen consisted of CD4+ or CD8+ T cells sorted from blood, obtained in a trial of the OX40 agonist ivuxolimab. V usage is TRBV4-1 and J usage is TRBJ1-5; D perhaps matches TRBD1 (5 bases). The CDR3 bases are TGCGCCAGCAGCCAAGGCTTGAGGGACGGTAGCAATCAGCCCCAGCATTTT. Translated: CASSQGLRDGSNQPQHF.